Described below is a single TCR beta chain sequence and its context. Its matching antigen is unknown. The source of the sample is a study of PD-1 blockade in classical Hodgkin lymphoma. Each and every patient relapsed after autologous stem cell transplantation, and patients got differing brentuximab vedotin exposure. Complete response, partial response or progressive disease made up the best responses. Measured with immunoSEQ multiplex PCR; TCRdb has only the in-frame clones, and not every one. The sample has about 43,000 clones, roughly 70% seen once. Study-level findings and limits: Significantly greater TCR diversity emerged by C4D1 in CD4+ cells but not CD8+ cells.

Source: peripheral blood mononuclear cells (PBMCs), taken before the second cycle of nivolumab. This receptor was obtained from a human donor with classical Hodgkin lymphoma.

CDR3: CASSLGWGSKYEQFF. Here the CDR3 DNA reads TGTGCCAGCAGCTTAGGTTGGGGGAGTAAGTATGAGCAGTTCTTC. This chain connects TRBV7-3 to TRBJ2-1, with D perhaps assigned TRBD1 or TRBD2 (5 bases each). V lost 2 bases, J lost 8 bases, and 16 bases lay in between. The CDR3 totals 15 residues. CDR1 is SGHTA and CDR2 is FQGTGA in the germline V gene.